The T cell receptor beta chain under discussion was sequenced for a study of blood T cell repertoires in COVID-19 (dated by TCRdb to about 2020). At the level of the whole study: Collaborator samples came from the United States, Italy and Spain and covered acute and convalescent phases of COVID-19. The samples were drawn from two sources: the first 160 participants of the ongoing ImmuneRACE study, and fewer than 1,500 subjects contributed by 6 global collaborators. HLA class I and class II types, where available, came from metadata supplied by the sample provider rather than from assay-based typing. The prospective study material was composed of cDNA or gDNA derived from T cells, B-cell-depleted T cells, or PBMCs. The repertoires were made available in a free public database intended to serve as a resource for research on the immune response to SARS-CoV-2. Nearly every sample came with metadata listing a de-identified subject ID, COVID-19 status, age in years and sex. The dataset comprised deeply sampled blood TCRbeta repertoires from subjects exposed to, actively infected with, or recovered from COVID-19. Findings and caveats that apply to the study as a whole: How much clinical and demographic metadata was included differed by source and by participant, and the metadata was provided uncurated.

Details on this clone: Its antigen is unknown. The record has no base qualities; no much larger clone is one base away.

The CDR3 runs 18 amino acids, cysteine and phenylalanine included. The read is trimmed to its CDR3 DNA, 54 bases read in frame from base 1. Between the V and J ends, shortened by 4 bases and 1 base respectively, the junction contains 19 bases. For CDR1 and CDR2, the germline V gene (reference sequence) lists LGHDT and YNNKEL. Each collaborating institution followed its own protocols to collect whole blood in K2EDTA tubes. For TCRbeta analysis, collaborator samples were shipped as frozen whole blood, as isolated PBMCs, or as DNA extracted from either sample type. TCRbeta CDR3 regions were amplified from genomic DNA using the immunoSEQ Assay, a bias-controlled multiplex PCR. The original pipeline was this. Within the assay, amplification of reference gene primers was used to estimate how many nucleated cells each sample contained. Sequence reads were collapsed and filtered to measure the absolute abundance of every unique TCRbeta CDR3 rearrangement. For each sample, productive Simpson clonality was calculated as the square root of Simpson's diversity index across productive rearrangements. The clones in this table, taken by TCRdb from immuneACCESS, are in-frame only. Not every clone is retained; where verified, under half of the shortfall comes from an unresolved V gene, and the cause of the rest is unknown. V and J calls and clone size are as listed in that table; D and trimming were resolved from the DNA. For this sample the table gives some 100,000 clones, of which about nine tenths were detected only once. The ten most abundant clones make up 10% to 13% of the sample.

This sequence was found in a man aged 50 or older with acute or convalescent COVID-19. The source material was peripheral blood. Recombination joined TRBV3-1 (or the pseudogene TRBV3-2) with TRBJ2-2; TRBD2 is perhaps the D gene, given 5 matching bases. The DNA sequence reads TGTGCCAGCAGCCCGCCCCCTCAGGACTTTTTGAACACCGGGGAGCTGTTTTTT. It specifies CASSPPPQDFLNTGELFF.